This entry features one T cell receptor (beta chain) sequence. What it recognizes is unknown. The data were taken from a study of PD-L1 blockade in urothelial cancer. Across the whole study: Reported median T cell count for blood samples was more than 140,000.

The data were produced by immunoSEQ multiplex PCR, yet TCRdb's version contains in-frame clones alone and is incomplete. The sample shows 100,000 to 150,000 clones, around 84% of them seen only once. Findings and limits, study-wide: Durable-benefit patients showed greater tumor-associated blood clone expansion at 3 weeks.

V lost 2 bases and J lost 6; bases outside the gene matches: 14. The germline V gene has CDR1 GTSNPN and CDR2 SVGIG (reference sequence). The CDR3 loop spans 16 amino acids. Time point here: pretreatment peripheral blood. The origin of this receptor is a man in his forties or fifties with urothelial cancer. This material consisted of PBMCs, taken around atezolizumab (anti-PD-L1) treatment. The gene calls are TRBV30 and TRBJ1-1; 8 bases agree with TRBD1. CDR3 coding DNA: TGTGCCTGGAGTCCCTATGTCCAGGGGGCGCGGGCTGAAGCTTTCTTT. It yields the protein CAWSPYVQGARAEAFF.